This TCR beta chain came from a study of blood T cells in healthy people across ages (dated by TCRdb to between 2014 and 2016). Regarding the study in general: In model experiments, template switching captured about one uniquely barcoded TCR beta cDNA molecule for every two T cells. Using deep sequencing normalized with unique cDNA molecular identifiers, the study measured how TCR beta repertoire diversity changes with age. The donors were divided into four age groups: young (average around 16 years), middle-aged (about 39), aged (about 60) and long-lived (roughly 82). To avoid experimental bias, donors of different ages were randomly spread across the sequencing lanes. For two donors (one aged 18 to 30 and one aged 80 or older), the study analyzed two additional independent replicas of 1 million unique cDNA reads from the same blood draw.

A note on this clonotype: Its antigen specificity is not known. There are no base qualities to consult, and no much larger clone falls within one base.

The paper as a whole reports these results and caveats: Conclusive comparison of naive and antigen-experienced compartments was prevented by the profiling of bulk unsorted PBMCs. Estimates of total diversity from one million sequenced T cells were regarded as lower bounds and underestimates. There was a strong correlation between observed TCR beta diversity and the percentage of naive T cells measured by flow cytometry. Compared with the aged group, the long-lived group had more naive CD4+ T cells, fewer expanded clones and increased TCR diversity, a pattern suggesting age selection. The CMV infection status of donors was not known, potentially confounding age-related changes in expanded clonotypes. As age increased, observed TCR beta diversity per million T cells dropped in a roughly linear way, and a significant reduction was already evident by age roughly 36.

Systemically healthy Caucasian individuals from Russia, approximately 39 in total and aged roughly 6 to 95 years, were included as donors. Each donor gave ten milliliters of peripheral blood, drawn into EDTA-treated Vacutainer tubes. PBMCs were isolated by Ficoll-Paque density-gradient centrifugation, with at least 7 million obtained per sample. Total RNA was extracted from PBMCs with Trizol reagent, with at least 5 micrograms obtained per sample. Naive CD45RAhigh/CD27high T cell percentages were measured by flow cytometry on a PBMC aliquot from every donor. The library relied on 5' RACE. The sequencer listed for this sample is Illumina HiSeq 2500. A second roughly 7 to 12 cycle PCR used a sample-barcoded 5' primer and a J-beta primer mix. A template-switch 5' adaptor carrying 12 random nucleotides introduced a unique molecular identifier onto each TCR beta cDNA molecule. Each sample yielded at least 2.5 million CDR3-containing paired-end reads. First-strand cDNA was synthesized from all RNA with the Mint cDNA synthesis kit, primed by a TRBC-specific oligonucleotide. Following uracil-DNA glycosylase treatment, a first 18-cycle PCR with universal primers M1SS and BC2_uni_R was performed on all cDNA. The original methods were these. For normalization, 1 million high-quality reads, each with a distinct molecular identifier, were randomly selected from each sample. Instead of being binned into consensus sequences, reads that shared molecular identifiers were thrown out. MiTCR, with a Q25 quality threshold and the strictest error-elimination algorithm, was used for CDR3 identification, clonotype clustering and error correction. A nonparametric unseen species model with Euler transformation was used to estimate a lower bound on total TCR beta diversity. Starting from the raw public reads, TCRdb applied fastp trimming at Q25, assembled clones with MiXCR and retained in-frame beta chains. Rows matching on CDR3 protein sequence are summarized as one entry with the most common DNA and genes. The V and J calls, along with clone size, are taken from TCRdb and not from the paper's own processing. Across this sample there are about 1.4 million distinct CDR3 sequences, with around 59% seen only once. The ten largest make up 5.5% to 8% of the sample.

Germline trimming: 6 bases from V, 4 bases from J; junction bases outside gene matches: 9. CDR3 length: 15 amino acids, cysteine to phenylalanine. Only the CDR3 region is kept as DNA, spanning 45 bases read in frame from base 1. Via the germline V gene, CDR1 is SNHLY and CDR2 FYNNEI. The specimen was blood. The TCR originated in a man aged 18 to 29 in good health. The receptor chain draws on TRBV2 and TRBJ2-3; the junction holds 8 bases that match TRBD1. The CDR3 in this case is CASRSRQGTSDTQYF. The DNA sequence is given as TGTGCCAGCAGATCGCGACAGGGGACGTCAGATACGCAGTATTTT.